This T cell receptor beta chain was retrieved from a study of blood T cells in healthy people across ages. Germline V gene lookup returns CDR1 MDHEN and CDR2 SYDVKM. The CDR3 spans 13 residues. V lost 7 bases and J 1 base, leaving 7 bases between the germline ends. Per sample, a minimum of 6 million PBMCs were isolated. A second PCR, run for roughly 7 to 12 cycles, used a sample-barcoded 5' primer plus a J-beta primer mix. TCRdb reprocessed the 5' RACE reads with MiXCR, giving one entry per CDR3 protein. The sample has 750,000 to 950,000 distinct CDR3 sequences, 25% to 30% seen once. The same sample was also studied in work on T cells of mothers and their children. That report notes: About six children, together with their three healthy Caucasian mothers, made up the donors. An overlap that was slightly higher, though non-significant, was seen in related mother-child pairs versus unrelated pairs. Nobody spotted any persistent microchimeric T cell clones.

The V call is TRBV28, the J call TRBJ2-2; D not resolved. Sequences were obtained from blood. The sequence was collected from a middle-aged woman in good health. CDR3 amino acids: CASIGVNTGELFF. The CDR3 coding sequence is TGTGCCAGCATTGGGGTGAACACCGGGGAGCTGTTTTTT.